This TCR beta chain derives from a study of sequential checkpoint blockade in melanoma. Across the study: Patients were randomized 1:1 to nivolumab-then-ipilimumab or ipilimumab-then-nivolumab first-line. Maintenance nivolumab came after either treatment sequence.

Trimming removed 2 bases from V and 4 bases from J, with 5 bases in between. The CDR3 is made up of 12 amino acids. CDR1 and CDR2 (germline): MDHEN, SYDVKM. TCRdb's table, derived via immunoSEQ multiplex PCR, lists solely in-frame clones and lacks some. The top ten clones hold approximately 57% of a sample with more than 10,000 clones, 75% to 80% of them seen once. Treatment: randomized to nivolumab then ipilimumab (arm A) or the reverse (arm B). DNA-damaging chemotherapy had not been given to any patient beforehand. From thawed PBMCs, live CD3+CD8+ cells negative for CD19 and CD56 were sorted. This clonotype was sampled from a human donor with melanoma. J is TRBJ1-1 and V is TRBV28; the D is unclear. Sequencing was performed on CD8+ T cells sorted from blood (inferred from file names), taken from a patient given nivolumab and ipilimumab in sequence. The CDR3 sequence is CASSLEGTEAFF. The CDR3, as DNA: TGTGCCAGCAGTTTAGAGGGCACTGAAGCTTTCTTT.